These 26 T cell receptor beta chains came from one sample sequenced in a study of OX40 agonist ivuxolimab in advanced cancers. Profiled with immunoSEQ multiplex PCR; TCRdb holds only in-frame clones, not every one. This sample yields 80,000 to 95,000 clones, of which approximately 83% are seen a single time; under 2% belongs to the top ten. The material was CD4+ or CD8+ T cells sorted from blood, obtained in a trial of the OX40 agonist ivuxolimab. The receptors come from an adult with an advanced solid tumor such as melanoma, head and neck, liver or kidney cancer.

The CDR3 protein is CASSPTPGRRIEGETQYF. The CDR3 DNA reads as TGTGCCAGCAGCCCGACTCCGGGACGGCGAATAGAGGGGGAGACCCAGTACTTC. The chain carries TRBV4-2 and TRBJ2-5; tentatively, D is TRBD1 or TRBD2 (5 bases each). This CDR3 is built from 18 residues. The germline gives CDR1 LGHNA, CDR2 YNFKEQ. V was shortened by 4 bases and J by 5 bases, with 26 bases between the two germline ends.

This clone appeared a few times. V gene TRBV21-1 combines with J gene TRBJ2-7; the DNA was not used to check the table's D call, TRBD1. TRBV21-1 has pseudogene status. There are 13 residues in the CDR3. The CDR3 spells CASTMDRVNEQYF. The CDR3 DNA reads as TGTGCCAGCACCATGGACAGGGTAAACGAGCAGTACTTC.

The genes are TRBV4-1 and TRBJ1-5; D uncertain. Trimming shortened V by 1 base and J by 3 bases, and 10 bases separated the two germline ends. The CDR3 contains 15 residues. Germline loops: CDR1 MGHRA, CDR2 YSYEKL. CDR3 bases: TGCGCCAGCAGCCAAGTTTTAGTGGACAATCAGCCCCAGCATTTT. It yields the protein CASSQVLVDNQPQHF.

This clone was seen only a few times. The rearrangement uses TRBV10-3 and TRBJ1-2; D uncertain. V lost 6 bases and J 6 bases, leaving 11 bases between the germline ends. The germline V gene encodes CDR1 ENHRY and CDR2 SYGVKD. The length of the CDR3 is 12 residues. CDR3 sequence (DNA): TGTGCCATCAGCCCAGCAGGCGATGGCTACACCTTC. Protein sequence: CAISPAGDGYTF.

The gene calls are TRBV5-1 and TRBJ2-7, with a tentative D call TRBD1 (6 bases). Trimming left V 6 bases short and J 0 bases short, with 34 bases between. The germline gives CDR1 SGHRS, CDR2 YFSETQ. This CDR3 comprises 21 residues. In nucleotides, the CDR3 is TGCGCCAGCATCCATGGGGTGGCCGACAGGATCCCCAAACCAAGCTCCTACGAGCAGTACTTC. Translation: CASIHGVADRIPKPSSYEQYF.

This clone was found once. This sequence joins TRBV28 and TRBJ2-7; D may match TRBD1 or TRBD2 (5 bases each). The CDR3 covers 13 residues. V dropped 2 bases and J dropped 2 bases, with 7 bases sitting between them. CDR1 is MDHEN, CDR2 SYDVKM, per germline. CDR3 sequence: CASSLGGPYEQYF. The CDR3, as DNA: TGTGCCAGCAGTTTAGGGGGTCCCTACGAGCAGTACTTC.

In DNA, the CDR3 is TGTGCCAGCCATATGGGACAGGGGGCAGACCAGTACTTC. It specifies CASHMGQGADQYF. The V call is TRBV6-1, the J call TRBJ2-7, with 12 bases that match TRBD1. Germline values: CDR1 MNHNS, CDR2 SASEGT. The junction had 9 bases not matched to a gene; V was cut back by 8 bases and J by 10 bases. This CDR3 is built from 13 residues.

This chain joins TRBV10-1 and TRBJ2-7, with 14 bases aligning to TRBD2. Germline assignment: CDR1 WNHNN and CDR2 SYGVQD (reference sequence). The CDR3 covers 19 residues. With V trimmed by 6 bases and J by 1 base, 14 bases remained unmatched. The CDR3 region is CASRTPMKGLAGVSYEQYF. CDR3 nucleotides: TGCGCCAGCAGAACACCCATGAAGGGACTAGCGGGGGTATCCTACGAGCAGTACTTC.

The CDR3 protein is CASSHGLARTERQETQYF. The CDR3 bases are TGTGCCAGCAGCCATGGGCTGGCGCGGACAGAGAGACAAGAGACCCAGTACTTC. The J gene is TRBJ2-5, the V gene TRBV11-3; maybe TRBD1 (6 bases). Germline CDR1 is SGHNT and CDR2 is YENEEA. V was cut by 5 bases and J by 2 bases, with 24 bases left in between. CDR3 size: 18 residues.

This clone was picked up a small number of times. The gene calls are TRBV5-1 and TRBJ2-5, with D hard to call. Germline CDR1 SGHRS, CDR2 YFSETQ. The length of the CDR3 is 11 residues. The germline V and J ends were trimmed by 0 bases and 3 bases, with 0 bases remaining between them. Written as DNA, the CDR3 is TGCGCCAGCAGCTTGGAAGAGACCCAGTACTTC. Encoded protein: CASSLEETQYF.

The chain is built from TRBV4-1 and TRBJ2-1; D possibly uses TRBD1 or TRBD2 (5 bases each). The CDR3 sequence is 14 residues long. Germline CDR1 and CDR2: MGHRA and YSYEKL. Trimming left V 1 base short and J 10 bases short, with 14 bases between. CDR3 amino acids: CASSQGSREGEQFF. The CDR3 DNA is TGCGCCAGCAGCCAAGGAAGTCGAGAGGGGGAGCAGTTCTTC.

This clone was seen only once. The chain is built from TRBV5-1 and TRBJ1-1, with D unresolved. Germline CDR1 SGHRS, CDR2 YFSETQ. This CDR3 contains 12 residues. With 5 bases removed from V and 1 base from J, the gap between germline ends came to 6 bases. CDR3 coding DNA: TGCGCCAGCAGGTGGTCGAACACTGAAGCTTTCTTT. Protein: CASRWSNTEAFF.

The chain recombines TRBV28 with TRBJ1-3, with D maybe TRBD1 (6 bases). Trimming stripped 7 bases from V and 4 bases from J, with 14 bases between. CDR1 is MDHEN and CDR2 is SYDVKM in the germline V gene. CDR3 size: 14 residues. The CDR3 loop is CASTFQGLGNTIYF. CDR3 coding DNA: TGTGCCAGCACCTTCCAGGGGCTCGGAAACACCATATATTTT.

The chain has TRBV5-1 and TRBJ1-2; 10 nucleotides agree with TRBD1. The CDR3 spans 17 residues. Germline CDR1 is SGHRS and CDR2 is YFSETQ. Trimming took 4 bases from V and 8 from J; bases not matched to a gene: 17. DNA of the CDR3: TGCGCCAGCAGCGGGTCCTTGATTAGGGACAGGGGCGGGGGCTACACCTTC. It yields the protein CASSGSLIRDRGGGYTF.

The chain joins TRBV7-8 to TRBJ1-5; possibly TRBD1 for D (6 bases). V was pared by 5 bases and J by 3 bases, with 11 bases between. Looked up from germline, CDR1 is SGHVS and CDR2 is FQNEAQ. The length of the CDR3 is 14 residues. The CDR3, as DNA: TGTGCCAGCAGCGAACAGGGTTCCAATCAGCCCCAGCATTTT. Protein: CASSEQGSNQPQHF.

J is TRBJ2-7 and V is TRBV28; D call uncertain. From germline, CDR1 is MDHEN and CDR2 SYDVKM. Deletions cut 8 bases from V and 5 bases from J, with 16 bases between. CDR3 length: 13 amino acids. The CDR3 loop is CASVTGGLDEQYF. The CDR3 coding sequence is TGTGCCAGCGTCACGGGTGGATTGGACGAGCAGTACTTC. Drawing the rest from reference TRBV28 and TRBJ2-7, the complete variable domain is DVKVTQSSRYLVKRTGEKVFLECVQDMDHENMFWYRQDPGLGLRLIYFSYDVKMKEKGDIPEGYSVSREKKERFSLILESASTNQTSMYLCASVTGGLDEQYFGPGTRLTVT.

As regards this clone: Distinct nucleotide sequences in the sample also encode this CDR3. J is TRBJ1-5 and V is TRBV4-2; the D is unclear. This CDR3 is built from 13 residues. From germline, CDR1 is LGHNA and CDR2 YNFKEQ. Trimming removed 0 bases from V and 6 bases from J, with 6 bases in between. DNA of the CDR3: TGTGCCAGCAGCCAAGATCAGCTTCAGCCCCAGCATTTT. This sequence encodes CASSQDQLQPQHF.

This chain uses TRBV11-2 with TRBJ2-6, with D possibly TRBD1 on 5 matching bases. Germline V gene sequence: CDR1 SGHAT, CDR2 FQNNGV. The CDR3 is 18 amino acids. V shed 0 bases and J shed 4 bases, with 16 bases lying between them. DNA of the CDR3: TGTGCCAGCAGCTTAGACCCCAACCCAGGGTCCGGGGCCAACGTCCTGACTTTC. Protein product: CASSLDPNPGSGANVLTF.

The table lists this clone with a few counts. The chain combines TRBV5-4 with TRBJ2-6, with D uncertain. Trimming removed 2 bases from V and 2 bases from J, with 14 bases in between. This CDR3 spans 17 amino acids. Per germline, CDR1 SGHNT and CDR2 YYREEE (reference sequence). The CDR3 protein is CASSLTYPTAGANVLTF. In nucleotides, the CDR3 is TGTGCCAGCAGCTTAACGTACCCGACGGCTGGGGCCAACGTCCTGACTTTC.

V and J are TRBV7-2 and TRBJ2-5; D may match TRBD1 or TRBD2 (6 bases each). V lost 3 bases, J lost 5 bases, and 16 bases lay in between. This CDR3 is 15 amino acids long. Germline V gene lookup returns CDR1 SGHTA and CDR2 FQGNSA. CDR3 protein: CASSLGLGGRETQYF. The CDR3 bases are TGTGCCAGCAGCTTGGGGCTTGGGGGGCGGGAGACCCAGTACTTC.

This chain connects TRBV29-1 to TRBJ1-2, with 7 bases lining up with TRBD1. The CDR3 spans 15 residues. The V segment lost 7 bases and the J segment 4 bases; nucleotides outside the gene matches: 15. Germline CDR1 reads SQVTM; CDR2 reads ANQGSEA. The CDR3 region is CSGPEGAASGYGYTF. The CDR3 DNA reads as TGCAGCGGACCAGAGGGGGCAGCGTCGGGCTATGGCTACACCTTC.

In its sample, this clone was seen once. The chain combines TRBV5-1 with TRBJ2-1; 10 nucleotides align to TRBD2. CDR1 and CDR2 from the germline V gene are SGHRS and YFSETQ. The length of the CDR3 is 16 residues. The J segment lost 3 bases and the V segment lost 2 bases, leaving 5 bases of the junction unmatched. This CDR3 reads CASSFIAGGGYNEQFF. The CDR3 DNA reads TGCGCCAGCAGCTTCATAGCGGGGGGAGGCTACAATGAGCAGTTCTTC.

The rearrangement joins TRBV4-1 to TRBJ2-1; TRBD2 aligns across 10 bases. Germline CDR1 reads MGHRA; CDR2 reads YSYEKL. The CDR3 consists of 18 residues. V lost 2 bases, J lost 6 bases, and 13 bases stayed unmatched. The CDR3: CASSQFYPLAGASNEQFF. As DNA, the CDR3 is TGCGCCAGCAGCCAATTCTACCCCCTAGCGGGGGCCAGCAATGAGCAGTTCTTC.

This chain uses TRBV2 with TRBJ2-3, with 10 nucleotides matching TRBD2. The germline CDR1 and CDR2 sequences are SNHLY and FYNNEI. The CDR3 extends over 15 amino acids. V lost 2 bases to trimming and J lost 5 bases; unmatched junction nucleotides: 4. The CDR3 sequence: CASSELAGDIDTQYF. CDR3 DNA sequence: TGTGCCAGCAGTGAACTAGCGGGGGATATAGATACGCAGTATTTT.

The rearrangement joins TRBV19 to TRBJ2-1, with TRBD2 matching 7 bases. V trimming: 0 bases; J trimming: 9 bases; junction bases outside the gene matches: 11. This CDR3 is built from 16 residues. Per the germline V gene, CDR1 is LNHDA and CDR2 is SQIVND (reference sequence). CDR3 nucleotide sequence: TGTGCCAGTAGTATAGATGGGGGGAGGGTAGGTGGTGAGCAGTTCTTC. Its translation: CASSIDGGRVGGEQFF.

The chain is built from TRBV4-2 and TRBJ1-3; 7 nucleotides line up with TRBD1. The V segment lost 1 base and the J segment 0 bases; nucleotides outside the gene matches: 3. CDR1 and CDR2 (germline): LGHNA, YNFKEQ. This CDR3 region has 16 residues. CDR3 sequence (DNA): TGTGCCAGCAGCCAAGCAGGGGGAAGCTCTGGAAACACCATATATTTT. It translates to CASSQAGGSSGNTIYF.